This TCR beta chain was captured in a study of blood T cell repertoires in COVID-19. Whole-study context: Specimens from acute and convalescent COVID-19 originated in the United States, Italy and Spain. Sources were T cells, B-cell-depleted T cells, or PBMCs; the material itself was cDNA or gDNA.

This clone was counted only a few times. The V segment lost 2 bases and the J segment 4 bases; nucleotides outside the gene matches: 7. CDR3 length: 15 residues. Germline V lookup: CDR1 LGHNA, CDR2 YSLEER. Methods used by the authors: Quantification of nucleated cells was approximated via reference gene primer amplification. Here immunoSEQ multiplex PCR was the method, and the copy in TCRdb shows in-frame clones only, minus some. V and J calls plus clone size are reproduced from that table; the DNA served to infer D and trimming. The profile shows tens of thousands of clones, approximately 81% of them singletons.

The clonotype comes from a man aged 80 or over with active or convalescent COVID-19. V and J are TRBV4-3 and TRBJ1-1; 7 bases line up with TRBD1. Sequenced: peripheral blood. Here the CDR3 reads CASSQPRQGGTEAFF. The CDR3 nucleotides are TGCGCCAGCAGCCAACCACGACAGGGAGGCACTGAAGCTTTCTTT.